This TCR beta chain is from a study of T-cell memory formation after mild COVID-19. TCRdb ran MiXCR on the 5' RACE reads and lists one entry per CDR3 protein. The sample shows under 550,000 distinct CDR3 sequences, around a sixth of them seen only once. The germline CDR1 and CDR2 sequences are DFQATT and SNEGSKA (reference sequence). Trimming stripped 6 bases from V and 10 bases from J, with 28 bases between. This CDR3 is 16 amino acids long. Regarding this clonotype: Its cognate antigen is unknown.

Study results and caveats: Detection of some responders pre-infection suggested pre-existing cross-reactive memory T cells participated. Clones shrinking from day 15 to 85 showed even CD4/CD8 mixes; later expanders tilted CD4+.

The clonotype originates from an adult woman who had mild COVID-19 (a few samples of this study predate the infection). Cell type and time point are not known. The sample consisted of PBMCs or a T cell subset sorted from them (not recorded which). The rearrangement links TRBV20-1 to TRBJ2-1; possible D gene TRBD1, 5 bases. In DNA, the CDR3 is TGCAGTGCAAAACTTTACGACAGACCATTAGCATGGGAGCAGTTCTTC. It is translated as CSAKLYDRPLAWEQFF.